These 27 T cell receptor beta chains share one sample of origin, sequenced in a study of control samples from healthy donors and cancer patients. Sequenced by immunoSEQ multiplex PCR; TCRdb stores in-frame clones only, minus some. The top ten clones hold roughly 8.7% of a sample with 120,000 to 150,000 clones, 75% to 90% of them seen once. The specimen sequenced was blood. These receptor sequences come from a woman in her thirties in good health.

This clone turned up a few times. The gene calls are TRBV5-4 and TRBJ1-2; tentative D call: TRBD1 (6 bases). Germline values: CDR1 SGHNT, CDR2 YYREEE (reference sequence). The CDR3 has 14 residues. V lost 3 bases, J lost 3 bases, and 12 bases lay in between. CDR3 coding DNA: TGTGCCAGCAGCTGGGGAAGGGGGGACTATGGCTACACCTTC. Translated, it gives CASSWGRGDYGYTF.

This rearrangement joins TRBV2 to TRBJ2-3; D possibly corresponds to TRBD2 (7 bases). CDR3 length: 16 amino acids. The germline gives CDR1 SNHLY, CDR2 FYNNEI. The CDR3 loop reads CAKPSGGARFTDTQYF. The CDR3 bases are TGTGCTAAGCCCTCGGGGGGCGCGAGGTTTACAGATACGCAGTATTTT.

The chain recombines TRBV5-1 with TRBJ2-7; 9 bases are shared with TRBD2. The CDR3 is 16 residues long. Germline V gives CDR1 SGHRS, CDR2 YFSETQ. J was trimmed by 6 bases and V by 3 bases; bases with no gene match: 13. The CDR3 loop reads CASSSEPVAGDLEQYF. The CDR3 coding sequence is TGCGCCAGCAGCTCGGAACCTGTAGCGGGAGATCTCGAGCAGTACTTC.

CDR3 in DNA: TGTGCCAGCAGCTGGAGCGTACAGGGTAACACTGAAGCTTTCTTT. It yields the protein CASSWSVQGNTEAFF. The genes are TRBV7-9 and TRBJ1-1; tentative D call: TRBD1 (6 bases). The CDR3 runs 15 residues. Germline lookup yields CDR1 SEHNR and CDR2 FQNEAQ (reference sequence). Trimming took off 4 bases at V and 2 bases at J, with 14 bases between the two ends.

The V and J genes are TRBV2 and TRBJ2-1, with D possibly TRBD2 on 6 matching bases. The V end was cut by 6 bases, the J end by 12 bases, with 15 bases between. CDR3 length: 12 amino acids. Germline V gene lookup returns CDR1 SNHLY and CDR2 FYNNEI. Here the CDR3 reads CASSYLAEGQFF. CDR3 bases: TGTGCCAGCAGCTACTTGGCGGAGGGGCAGTTCTTC.

V is TRBV3-1 (or the pseudogene TRBV3-2) and J is TRBJ1-2; D gene uncertain. The CDR3 runs to 13 residues. The germline V gene encodes CDR1 LGHDT and CDR2 YNNKEL (reference sequence). V was shortened by 0 bases and J by 5 bases, with 7 bases between the two germline ends. The CDR3 sequence: CASSQDRSYGYTF. CDR3 nucleotide sequence: TGTGCCAGCAGCCAAGATCGAAGTTATGGCTACACCTTC.

The J gene is TRBJ2-5, the V gene TRBV7-6; no definite D call. This CDR3 is 12 amino acids long. V dropped 1 base and J dropped 5 bases, with 5 bases sitting between them. From germline, CDR1 is SGHVS and CDR2 FNYEAQ. The CDR3 protein is CASSLVLETQYF. The CDR3 region has the DNA TGTGCCAGCAGCTTAGTCCTCGAGACCCAGTACTTC.

The chain uses TRBV4-2 and TRBJ2-7; the D is unclear. Germline V CDR1 and CDR2: LGHNA, YNFKEQ. Trimming cost V 0 bases and J 0 bases, with 9 bases left between them. The CDR3 has 15 amino acids. The DNA for the CDR3 is TGTGCCAGCAGCCAAGAGAGGCTACACTCCTACGAGCAGTACTTC. As protein: CASSQERLHSYEQYF.

The chain joins TRBV15 to TRBJ1-1; D unclear. The CDR3 sequence is 14 residues long. CDR1 is LNHNV, CDR2 YYDKDF, per germline (reference sequence). V was pared by 2 bases and J by 1 base, with 8 bases between. CDR3 nucleotides: TGTGCCACCAGCAGATTGGAGAGGAACACTGAAGCTTTCTTT. Translation: CATSRLERNTEAFF.

The rearrangement uses TRBV27 and TRBJ1-1, with 9 bases lining up with TRBD1. Germline V lookup: CDR1 MNHEY, CDR2 SMNVEV (reference sequence). This CDR3 spans 14 amino acids. V gave up 5 bases and J gave up 2 bases; unmatched junction bases: 3. This CDR3 reads CASSTGGANTEAFF. CDR3 bases: TGTGCCAGCAGTACAGGGGGCGCAAACACTGAAGCTTTCTTT.

The chain links TRBV28 to TRBJ2-1, with no clear D. Trimming removed 5 bases at V and 0 bases at J, with 14 bases between. Germline CDR1 reads MDHEN; CDR2 reads SYDVKM. There are 16 residues in the CDR3. The CDR3 sequence: CASSAPGDPSYNEQFF. The DNA of the CDR3 is TGTGCCAGCAGTGCACCAGGTGATCCCTCCTACAATGAGCAGTTCTTC.

This rearrangement joins TRBV30 to TRBJ1-2; D not resolved. Germline CDR1 and CDR2: GTSNPN and SVGIG (reference sequence). The CDR3 sequence is 14 residues long. V was cut by 3 bases and J by 7 bases, with 18 bases left in between. The CDR3 DNA sequence: TGTGCCTGGAGACCGACGGCTCAAGGGATTGGCTACACCTTC. This gives the protein CAWRPTAQGIGYTF.

This sequence joins TRBV27 and TRBJ2-7; 11 bases are shared with TRBD1. This CDR3 spans 14 amino acids. Trimming removed 2 bases from V and 7 bases from J; junction bases left unmatched: 4. The germline gives CDR1 MNHEY, CDR2 SMNVEV (reference sequence). In nucleotides, the CDR3 is TGTGCCAGCAGTTTAGGGACAGGGGGAGATGAGCAGTACTTC. Protein product: CASSLGTGGDEQYF.

This chain joins TRBV7-2 and TRBJ2-7; D not resolved. This CDR3 has 11 residues. Germline V gene data show CDR1 as SGHTA and CDR2 as FQGNSA. V was pared by 5 bases and J by 6 bases, with 8 bases between. The CDR3, as DNA: TGTGCCAGCAGCCTCTCGCGCGAGCAGTACTTC. This gives the protein CASSLSREQYF. The full variable domain, completed using reference TRBV7-2 and TRBJ2-7, is GAGVSQSPSNKVTEKGKDVELRCDPISGHTALYWYRQSLGQGLEFLIYFQGNSAPDKSGLPSDRFSAERTGGSVSTLTIQRTQQEDSAVYLCASSLSREQYFGPGTRLTVT.

This clone showed up just a few times. The chain combines TRBV27 with TRBJ2-1; 7 bases agree with TRBD2. The V gene's germline CDR1 is MNHEY and CDR2 SMNVEV (reference sequence). V lost 8 bases to trimming and J lost 12 bases; unmatched junction nucleotides: 10. This CDR3 is built from 12 residues. The CDR3 reads CASGAKRGRQFF. DNA of the CDR3: TGTGCCAGCGGCGCCAAGCGGGGTCGGCAGTTCTTC.

This rearrangement joins TRBV14 to TRBJ2-5; D gene ambiguous. The CDR3 length is 13 residues. V was trimmed by 2 bases and J by 4 bases, leaving 8 bases between them. Germline lookup yields CDR1 SGHDN and CDR2 FVKESK. In DNA, the CDR3 is TGTGCCAGCAGCCAATCCCTCGCAGAGACCCAGTACTTC. It yields the protein CASSQSLAETQYF.

The chain has TRBV7-8 and TRBJ2-3, with D possibly being TRBD1 (5 bases). The germline gives CDR1 SGHVS, CDR2 FQNEAQ. The CDR3 extends over 15 amino acids. The V end lost 1 base, the J end lost 4 bases, and 12 bases lay between the germline ends. The CDR3 sequence is CASSLGRVHADTQYF. DNA for the CDR3: TGTGCCAGCAGCTTAGGCAGGGTCCATGCAGATACGCAGTATTTT.

This clone was picked up a small number of times. The same CDR3 is also encoded by other DNA sequences in this sample. In DNA, the CDR3 is TGTGCCAGCAGCTTGGCCCATATCCGGGACGGATCCTACGAGCAGTACTTC. Translation gives CASSLAHIRDGSYEQYF. The gene calls are TRBV5-6 and TRBJ2-7; D is tentatively TRBD1 or TRBD2 (5 bases each). CDR3 length equals 17 residues. Germline loops: CDR1 SGHDT, CDR2 YYEEEE. V was pared by 0 bases and J by 1 base, with 17 bases between.

The chain joins TRBV9 to TRBJ1-1; 7 bases are a match to TRBD1. This CDR3 is built from 13 residues. V trimming: 2 bases; J trimming: 4 bases; junction bases outside the gene matches: 2. The V gene's germline CDR1 is SGDLS and CDR2 YYNGEE. The CDR3 loop reads CASSVSGGTEAFF. CDR3 bases: TGTGCCAGCAGCGTCTCAGGGGGCACTGAAGCTTTCTTT.

The V gene is TRBV7-2, the J gene TRBJ1-2, with 8 nucleotides matching TRBD1. With 6 bases clipped from V and 6 bases from J, the junction kept 6 bases outside the gene matches. The length of the CDR3 is 13 residues. Germline CDR1 is SGHTA and CDR2 is FQGNSA. CDR3 coding DNA: TGTGCCAGCAGACTCGACAGGGGAAATGGCTACACCTTC. It encodes CASRLDRGNGYTF.

The genes are TRBV14 and TRBJ1-1; 7 nucleotides align to TRBD1. Germline-derived CDR1 and CDR2 are SGHDN and FVKESK. The length of the CDR3 is 15 residues. V lost 4 bases to trimming and J lost 0 bases; unmatched junction nucleotides: 5. CDR3 DNA sequence: TGTGCCAGCAGCCGTTGGACAGGCATGAACACTGAAGCTTTCTTT. As protein: CASSRWTGMNTEAFF.

Worth noting for this clone: The same CDR3 also results from other DNA sequences found in this sample. The genes are TRBV20-1 and TRBJ1-2, with unresolved D. CDR3 size: 11 residues. Deletions cut 2 bases from V and 6 bases from J, with 7 bases between. Germline V gene data show CDR1 as DFQATT and CDR2 as SNEGSKA (reference sequence). In DNA form, the CDR3 reads TGCAGTGCTAGATGGACTCATGGCTACACCTTC. Translating gives CSARWTHGYTF.

The J gene is TRBJ1-2, the V gene TRBV2; 12 bases are a match to TRBD1. This CDR3 comprises 15 residues. The V segment lost 2 bases and the J segment 7 bases; nucleotides outside the gene matches: 5. Germline CDR1 is SNHLY and CDR2 is FYNNEI. This chain's CDR3 is CASSELGQGAAGYTF. The CDR3 nucleotides are TGTGCCAGCAGTGAACTGGGACAGGGGGCGGCTGGCTACACCTTC.

This chain links TRBV28 with TRBJ1-2, with D perhaps matching TRBD1 (5 bases). CDR3 length: 12 amino acids. Trimming stripped 5 bases from V and 7 bases from J, with 11 bases between. Germline values: CDR1 MDHEN, CDR2 SYDVKM. This chain's CDR3 is CASSPDRGGYTF. The CDR3 DNA reads TGTGCCAGCAGTCCCGACAGAGGTGGCTACACCTTC.

This chain joins TRBV5-1 and TRBJ2-3; D possibly uses TRBD1 or TRBD2 (5 bases each). Germline V gene sequence: CDR1 SGHRS, CDR2 YFSETQ. The CDR3 extends over 16 amino acids. Trimming cost V 6 bases and J 6 bases, with 23 bases left between them. CDR3 bases: TGCGCCAGCATGAAAGCCACCGGGACCAGTGGTGATACGCAGTATTTT. Protein product: CASMKATGTSGDTQYF.

The rearrangement uses TRBV6-4 and TRBJ2-2; TRBD2 matches at 12 bases. This CDR3 is built from 16 residues. Trimming removed 4 bases from V and 5 bases from J; junction bases left unmatched: 5. Germline V gene lookup returns CDR1 MRHNA and CDR2 SNTAGT. CDR3 loop: CASSGLAGDGTGELFF. CDR3 DNA: TGTGCCAGCAGTGGACTAGCGGGAGATGGAACCGGGGAGCTGTTTTTT.

V and J are TRBV6-5 and TRBJ1-1; no firm D call. Trimming took 10 bases from V and 0 from J, leaving 18 bases between them. There are 15 residues in the CDR3. Germline V gives CDR1 MNHEY, CDR2 SVGAGI. CDR3 bases: TGTGCCATCTCGCCCGGACGGTCTTTGAACACTGAAGCTTTCTTT. The encoded protein is CAISPGRSLNTEAFF.